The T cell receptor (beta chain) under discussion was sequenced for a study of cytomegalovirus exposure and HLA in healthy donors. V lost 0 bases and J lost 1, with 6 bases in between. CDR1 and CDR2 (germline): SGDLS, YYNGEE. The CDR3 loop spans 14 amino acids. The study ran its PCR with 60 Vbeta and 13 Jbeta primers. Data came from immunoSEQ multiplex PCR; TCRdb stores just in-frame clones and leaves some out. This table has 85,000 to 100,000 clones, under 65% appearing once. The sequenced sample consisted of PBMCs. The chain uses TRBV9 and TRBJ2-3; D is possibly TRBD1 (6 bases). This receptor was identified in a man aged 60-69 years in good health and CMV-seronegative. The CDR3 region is CASSVEGGTDTQYF. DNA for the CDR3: TGTGCCAGCAGCGTAGAGGGGGGCACAGATACGCAGTATTTT.